This T cell receptor beta chain was retrieved from a study of shared clonotypes between healthy human individuals. Study at large: There were three CD4 naive, three CD4 memory, two CD8 naive and one CD8 memory plates per donor.

This clone was counted between two and nine times. The antigen is undetermined. TCRdb keeps only in-frame clones here, not all; method: immunoSEQ multiplex PCR. The table lists 2 million to 2.5 million clones, 85% to 95% of them singletons. CDR3 size: 15 residues. The trim removed 2 bases at V and 4 bases at J, leaving 7 bases unmatched. CDR1 and CDR2 from the germline V gene are MNHEY and SMNVEV (reference sequence). A CD45RA+ naive subset and a CD45RA-negative memory subset were split from CD4+ cells. Study findings and constraints: Researchers sampled only blood; tissue repertoires likely differ. Rarefaction indicated that sorted-subset sequencing remained incomplete although depth was large.

The rearrangement joins TRBV27 to TRBJ1-2, with TRBD1 matching 7 bases. Sequencing used naive CD4+ T cells from PBMCs. As for subset: CD45RA+ positively selected. This receptor was identified in a man between 18 and 29 years old in good health. Some clones in this sample may be carry-over from other donors' samples. The CDR3 DNA is TGTGCCAGCAGTTTAACAACAGGGGCGGGCTATGGCTACACCTTC. This sequence encodes CASSLTTGAGYGYTF.